The 5 T cell receptor beta chains below were found in one sample sequenced in a study of cytomegalovirus exposure and HLA in healthy donors. With 60 Vbeta and 13 Jbeta primers, the PCR was carried out. Assay: immunoSEQ multiplex PCR; the TCRdb copy retains only in-frame clones and omits some. The repertoire holds roughly 250,000 clones, with 80% to 90% as singletons. The sample consisted of PBMCs. These receptors all come from a woman aged 40-49 years in good health and CMV-seropositive.

V is TRBV5-1 and J is TRBJ2-5; D not certain. Deletions cut 0 bases from V and 4 bases from J, with 16 bases between. The CDR3 covers 16 residues. Germline-derived CDR1 and CDR2 are SGHRS and YFSETQ. This CDR3 reads CASSLGSYNRGETQYF. The CDR3, as DNA: TGCGCCAGCAGCTTGGGGAGCTATAATCGCGGAGAGACCCAGTACTTC.

This clone was seen a single time. The chain is built from TRBV11-2 and TRBJ2-4; TRBD2 might be the D (5 bases). Germline CDR1 is SGHAT and CDR2 is FQNNGV. V dropped 0 bases and J dropped 0 bases, with 21 bases sitting between them. The CDR3 covers 20 residues. In nucleotides, the CDR3 is TGTGCCAGCAGCTTAGAGCCGGACTTCCTTACCAAACTAGCCAAAAACATTCAGTACTTC. It encodes CASSLEPDFLTKLAKNIQYF.

The chain is built from TRBV11-3 and TRBJ2-1, with D possibly TRBD2 on 6 matching bases. CDR1 and CDR2 (germline): SGHNT, YENEEA. The V gene lost 5 bases and the J gene lost 10 bases, with 15 bases spanning the gap. The CDR3 length is 13 residues. CDR3 loop: CASSRSGSMEQFF. CDR3 sequence (DNA): TGTGCCAGCAGCCGAAGCGGGTCTATGGAGCAGTTCTTC.

This clone has only one observation. V is TRBV28 and J is TRBJ2-1, with D perhaps matching TRBD2 (7 bases). V gave up 6 bases and J gave up 8 bases, with 20 bases separating them. Germline V lookup: CDR1 MDHEN, CDR2 SYDVKM. The CDR3 sequence is 15 residues long. This chain's CDR3 is CASSLRGGRLDEQFF. The CDR3 DNA follows: TGTGCCAGCAGCTTGAGGGGGGGTCGGTTAGATGAGCAGTTCTTC.

There are a few counts of this clone. The chain is built from TRBV6-1 and TRBJ1-4, with 7 bases fitting TRBD1. After removal of 2 bases from V and 5 bases from J, the junction contained 11 bases not matched to a gene. The CDR3 extends over 17 amino acids. Germline V gene lookup returns CDR1 MNHNS and CDR2 SASEGT. CDR3 bases: TGTGCCAGCAGTGAACACGCTCAGGGGGGTTCCAATGAAAAACTGTTTTTT. Translating gives CASSEHAQGGSNEKLFF.